This T cell receptor (beta chain) was sequenced during a study of cytomegalovirus exposure and HLA in healthy donors. Study details: Out of around 360 genotyped donors, around 80% belonged to the Caucasian-associated ancestry cluster.

The germline CDR1 and CDR2 sequences are MNHEY and SMNVEV (reference sequence). The CDR3 sequence is 14 residues long. The V end lost 0 bases, the J end lost 4 bases, and 10 bases lay between the germline ends. PCR primers comprised 60 Vbeta and 13 Jbeta primers. Libraries were prepared by immunoSEQ multiplex PCR; TCRdb keeps only in-frame clonotypes and omits some of them. This sample has approximately 70,000 clones, with approximately 67% found just once. Source material: PBMCs. The receptor was isolated from a man aged 35 to 55 in good health and CMV-seropositive. This chain joins TRBV27 and TRBJ2-7; no definite D call. The CDR3 DNA sequence: TGTGCCAGCAGTTTATCGCCACAGCTGTACGAGCAGTACTTC. This encodes CASSLSPQLYEQYF.